This T cell receptor (beta chain) was captured by sequencing in a study of blood T cell repertoires in COVID-19. Study information: Collection of acute and convalescent COVID-19 samples took place in the United States, Italy and Spain. T cells, B-cell-depleted T cells, or PBMCs supplied cDNA or gDNA.

Per the authors' pipeline: Amplification of reference gene primers was used by the study to estimate nucleated cell counts. TCRdb's table, derived via immunoSEQ multiplex PCR, lists solely in-frame clones and lacks some. V, J and clone size are taken as reported in that table, and D and trimming were inferred from the DNA itself. Found here are around 230,000 clones, about 86% of them singletons; the top ten hold around 9.9%. The V gene end was trimmed by 5 bases and the J gene end by 0 bases; junction bases not matched to a gene: 9. CDR1 and CDR2 from the germline V gene are SGHTA and FQGNSA. This CDR3 has 16 residues.

This receptor was identified in an elderly woman with acute or convalescent COVID-19. The specimen sequenced was peripheral blood. The chain uses TRBV7-2 and TRBJ1-1, with 7 bases fitting TRBD1. The CDR3 bases are TGTGCCAGCAGCCGCCGGGACAGCAGAATGAACACTGAAGCTTTCTTT. Translating gives CASSRRDSRMNTEAFF.